Following are 24 T cell receptor beta chains from one sample sequenced in a study of cytomegalovirus exposure and HLA in healthy donors. PCR employed 60 Vbeta and 13 Jbeta primers. TCRdb's table, derived via immunoSEQ multiplex PCR, lists solely in-frame clones and lacks some. The data contain around 200,000 clones, around three quarters of them singletons. Source material: PBMCs. All receptors come from a middle-aged man in good health and CMV-seronegative.

This sequence joins TRBV2 and TRBJ2-7; the D gene is possibly TRBD1 (6 bases). The CDR3 has 16 residues. The V end lost 7 bases, the J end lost 2 bases, and 21 bases lay between the germline ends. In germline, CDR1 is SNHLY, CDR2 FYNNEI. The CDR3 DNA follows: TGTGCCAGCATTGCGACTTCCAGGGGCTACGCCTACGAGCAGTACTTC. Protein: CASIATSRGYAYEQYF.

The rearrangement joins TRBV25-1 to TRBJ2-1; D is unresolved. CDR1 MGHDK and CDR2 SYGVNS come from the germline V gene. This CDR3 has 11 amino acids. The V end was cut by 8 bases, the J end by 0 bases, with 2 bases between. CDR3 amino acids: CASRSYNEQFF. For the CDR3, the DNA is TGTGCCAGCCGCTCCTACAATGAGCAGTTCTTC.

The rearrangement joins TRBV10-3 to TRBJ2-6, with TRBD2 matching 8 bases. V shed 5 bases, J shed 0 bases, and the junction held 12 bases outside the gene matches. Germline V lookup: CDR1 ENHRY, CDR2 SYGVKD. The CDR3 runs 19 residues. The CDR3: CAISFISGASYSGANVLTF. In DNA form, the CDR3 reads TGTGCCATCAGTTTCATTAGCGGGGCCAGTTACTCTGGGGCCAACGTCCTGACTTTC.

This clone was seen more than once but under ten times. J is TRBJ2-5 and V is TRBV5-1; the match to TRBD2 covers 7 bases. The V gene end was trimmed by 0 bases and the J gene end by 5 bases; junction bases not matched to a gene: 7. From germline, CDR1 is SGHRS and CDR2 YFSETQ. CDR3 length equals 15 residues. Written as DNA, the CDR3 is TGCGCCAGCAGCTTGGAGGGGTCGGGGGGTGAGACCCAGTACTTC. Residues: CASSLEGSGGETQYF.

The V call is TRBV6-1, the J call TRBJ1-2; 10 bases fit TRBD1. Trimming removed 6 bases from V and 7 bases from J; junction bases left unmatched: 8. The germline V gene encodes CDR1 MNHNS and CDR2 SASEGT. The CDR3 sequence is 14 residues long. DNA for the CDR3: TGTGCCAGCAGGCAGGGGACAGGGGCCTCTGGCTACACCTTC. Translating it yields CASRQGTGASGYTF.

J is TRBJ2-7 and V is TRBV27, with 9 positions matching TRBD1. V lost 6 bases to trimming and J lost 0 bases; unmatched junction nucleotides: 6. Looked up from germline, CDR1 is MNHEY and CDR2 is SMNVEV (reference sequence). CDR3 length: 15 residues. The CDR3 spells CASRWTGASSYEQYF. The CDR3 nucleotides are TGTGCCAGCAGGTGGACAGGGGCCAGCTCCTACGAGCAGTACTTC.

V and J are TRBV6-6 and TRBJ2-1; 9 nucleotides agree with TRBD2. The V and J ends lost 0 bases and 6 bases, in that order; junction bases with no gene match: 0. This CDR3 contains 14 residues. Per germline, CDR1 MNHNY and CDR2 SVGAGI (reference sequence). In DNA form, the CDR3 reads TGTGCCAGCAGTTACTCAGCGGGAGGCAATGAGCAGTTCTTC. Translation: CASSYSAGGNEQFF.

The gene calls are TRBV7-6 and TRBJ2-1; 10 positions agree with TRBD1. The germline V gene encodes CDR1 SGHVS and CDR2 FNYEAQ. CDR3 size: 14 residues. V lost 4 bases, J lost 6 bases, and 3 bases stayed unmatched. The CDR3 loop reads CASSSGQGSNEQFF. CDR3 DNA sequence: TGTGCCAGCAGCTCGGGACAGGGGTCCAATGAGCAGTTCTTC.

This clone has a handful of counts. The chain recombines TRBV27 with TRBJ2-1; 8 nucleotides align to TRBD2. CDR1 is MNHEY and CDR2 is SMNVEV in the germline V gene (reference sequence). The J segment lost 8 bases and the V segment lost 6 bases, leaving 12 bases of the junction unmatched. This CDR3 region has 15 residues. The CDR3 region is CASSLTGLGVDEQFF. The CDR3 DNA reads as TGTGCCAGCAGCCTCACGGGACTAGGTGTCGATGAGCAGTTCTTC.

V usage is TRBV6-5 and J usage is TRBJ1-1; 8 bases match TRBD1. The CDR3 contains 15 residues. The germline V gene encodes CDR1 MNHEY and CDR2 SVGAGI. V lost 6 bases to trimming and J lost 1 base; unmatched junction nucleotides: 7. The DNA of the CDR3 is TGTGCCAGCAGACTTGTGGACAGGGCGAACACTGAAGCTTTCTTT. Encoded protein: CASRLVDRANTEAFF.

J is TRBJ2-7 and V is TRBV14, with 10 bases fitting TRBD1. V was pared by 0 bases and J by 5 bases, with 4 bases of the junction left unmatched. The CDR3 is made up of 15 amino acids. Germline V gives CDR1 SGHDN, CDR2 FVKESK. The CDR3 reads CASSQDRTGGDEQYF. CDR3 bases: TGTGCCAGCAGCCAAGATAGGACAGGGGGTGACGAGCAGTACTTC.

A single count supports this clone. The chain has TRBV7-9 and TRBJ2-7; a possible D gene is TRBD2 (6 bases). The CDR3 length is 17 residues. The germline gives CDR1 SEHNR, CDR2 FQNEAQ (reference sequence). Trimming took 2 bases from V and 0 from J, leaving 17 bases between them. CDR3 region: CASSLSRGAESSYEQYF. As DNA, the CDR3 is TGTGCCAGCAGCTTATCGCGCGGGGCGGAGAGCTCCTACGAGCAGTACTTC. Drawing the rest from reference TRBV7-9 and TRBJ2-7, the complete variable domain is DTGVSQNPRHKITKRGQNVTFRCDPISEHNRLYWYRQTLGQGPEFLTYFQNEAQLEKSRLLSDRFSAERPKGSFSTLEIQRTEQGDSAMYLCASSLSRGAESSYEQYFGPGTRLTVT.

The rearrangement uses TRBV18 and TRBJ1-1, with D possibly TRBD1 on 5 matching bases. The CDR3 has 13 residues. Trimming left V 6 bases short and J 8 bases short, with 16 bases between. Germline loops: CDR1 KGHSH, CDR2 LQKENI. CDR3 residues: CASSPSGGAEAFF. DNA of the CDR3: TGTGCCAGCTCCCCGAGTGGAGGGGCCGAAGCTTTCTTT.

The chain has TRBV29-1 and TRBJ1-1; D not resolved. The CDR3 consists of 13 residues. Germline V lookup: CDR1 SQVTM, CDR2 ANQGSEA. Trimming cost V 3 bases and J 2 bases, with 10 bases left between them. In DNA, the CDR3 is TGCAGCGTTGACTACGGGGTTAACACTGAAGCTTTCTTT. This codes for CSVDYGVNTEAFF.

The CDR3 spells CASSSRASGVETQYF. The CDR3 bases are TGTGCCAGCAGCTCGAGGGCTAGCGGGGTCGAGACCCAGTACTTC. J is TRBJ2-5 and V is TRBV4-2; 9 nucleotides agree with TRBD2. The germline gives CDR1 LGHNA, CDR2 YNFKEQ. This CDR3 is built from 15 residues. V shed 5 bases, J shed 5 bases, and the junction held 9 bases outside the gene matches.

The chain recombines TRBV9 with TRBJ1-2; D might be TRBD1 (5 bases). Per the germline V gene, CDR1 is SGDLS and CDR2 is YYNGEE. The CDR3 runs to 14 residues. Trimming left V 0 bases short and J 3 bases short, with 9 bases between. In DNA, the CDR3 is TGTGCCAGCAGCGTAGATGGGGCTGACTATGGCTACACCTTC. Encoded protein: CASSVDGADYGYTF.

The rearrangement links TRBV28 to TRBJ2-7; 13 bases agree with TRBD2. CDR1 and CDR2 from the germline V gene are MDHEN and SYDVKM. The CDR3 covers 15 residues. The V segment lost 5 bases and the J segment 0 bases; nucleotides outside the gene matches: 1. The CDR3 loop is CASSGTSGVSYEQYF. For the CDR3, the DNA is TGTGCCAGCAGTGGGACTAGCGGGGTCTCCTACGAGCAGTACTTC.

CDR3 sequence reads: CASRSTGTSGSWNEQFF. In DNA, the CDR3 is TGCGCCAGCAGGTCTACCGGGACTAGCGGGAGCTGGAATGAGCAGTTCTTC. The V call is TRBV5-1, the J call TRBJ2-1; 14 positions match TRBD2. The J segment lost 7 bases and the V segment lost 5 bases, leaving 11 bases of the junction unmatched. This CDR3 has 17 amino acids. Germline V gene lookup returns CDR1 SGHRS and CDR2 YFSETQ. Based on the CDR3 plus reference TRBV5-1 and TRBJ2-1, the full variable domain is KAGVTQTPRYLIKTRGQQVTLSCSPISGHRSVSWYQQTPGQGLQFLFEYFSETQRNKGNFPGRFSGRQFSNSRSEMNVSTLELGDSALYLCASRSTGTSGSWNEQFFGPGTRLTVL.

The chain is built from TRBV2 and TRBJ1-6, with D possibly matching TRBD1 (5 bases). Germline CDR1 SNHLY, CDR2 FYNNEI. Trimming left V 1 base short and J 9 bases short, with 13 bases between. There are 15 residues in the CDR3. CDR3 protein: CASSEVTAGISPLHF. In DNA, the CDR3 is TGTGCCAGCAGTGAAGTCACGGCAGGGATTTCACCCCTCCACTTT. Variable domain in full (rest from reference TRBV2 and TRBJ1-6): EPEVTQTPSHQVTQMGQEVILRCVPISNHLYFYWYRQILGQKVEFLVSFYNNEISEKSEIFDDQFSVERPDGSNFTLKIRSTKLEDSAMYFCASSEVTAGISPLHFGNGTRLTVT.

The chain joins TRBV9 to TRBJ1-1; D is unresolved. Germline V lookup: CDR1 SGDLS, CDR2 YYNGEE. The CDR3 contains 15 residues. V lost 6 bases and J lost 0, with 15 bases in between. DNA for the CDR3: TGTGCCAGCATCTTGGTATGGCCCCTGAACACTGAAGCTTTCTTT. Amino acids: CASILVWPLNTEAFF. Full variable domain (outside the CDR3, taken from reference TRBV9 and TRBJ1-1): DSGVTQTPKHLITATGQRVTLRCSPRSGDLSVYWYQQSLDQGLQFLIQYYNGEERAKGNILERFSAQQFPDLHSELNLSSLELGDSALYFCASILVWPLNTEAFFGQGTRLTVV.

This clone occurred a few times. This chain links TRBV7-3 with TRBJ2-2; possibly TRBD1 for D (6 bases). Trimming removed 1 base from V and 4 bases from J, with 10 bases in between. CDR1 SGHTA and CDR2 FQGTGA come from the germline V gene. The CDR3 runs to 15 residues. Written as DNA, the CDR3 is TGTGCCAGCAGCTTAAGGGGGCAGGGCACCGGGGAGCTGTTTTTT. This encodes CASSLRGQGTGELFF.

The V and J genes are TRBV4-3 and TRBJ1-1; possible D gene TRBD1, 5 bases. Trimming pared 2 bases from V and 1 base from J, leaving 8 bases between. Germline-derived CDR1 and CDR2 are LGHNA and YSLEER. CDR3 size: 14 residues. The CDR3 sequence: CASSQLDRNTEAFF. The CDR3 DNA sequence: TGCGCCAGCAGCCAACTAGACAGGAACACTGAAGCTTTCTTT.

This chain uses TRBV4-3 with TRBJ1-2, with D possibly TRBD1 on 6 matching bases. CDR3 length: 15 residues. Germline V lookup: CDR1 LGHNA, CDR2 YSLEER. Trimming removed 1 base from V and 0 bases from J, with 9 bases in between. Here the CDR3 DNA reads TGCGCCAGCAGCCAAGTGAACAGGGCTAACTATGGCTACACCTTC. Translated: CASSQVNRANYGYTF.

This rearrangement joins TRBV29-1 to TRBJ1-1, with D perhaps TRBD1 (5 bases). The CDR3 runs 12 residues. Trimming stripped 8 bases from V and 2 bases from J, with 12 bases between. The germline V gene has CDR1 SQVTM and CDR2 ANQGSEA. In DNA form, the CDR3 reads TGCAGCTCGAAAACAGGCAACACTGAAGCTTTCTTT. Its translation: CSSKTGNTEAFF.